These 31 T cell receptor beta chains share one sample of origin, sequenced in a study of HIV-infected children after antiretroviral therapy interruption. RNA-based 3' RACE libraries used unique molecular identifiers. TCRdb recomputed calls from the 3' RACE reads with MiXCR, one row per CDR3 protein. The table has approximately 96,000 distinct CDR3 sequences, about 6.3% seen once. Described treatment: PENTA 11 planned treatment interruption arm or continuous ART arm. Sample: CD45RA+ CD4+ T cells from PBMCs, pooled from several time points, taken from a donor given antiretroviral therapy, either interrupted or continuous. Subset here: naive CD4+ CD45RA+ CD45RO- T cells. These receptors were obtained from a pool of human donors with HIV.

This clonotype showed up many times. The genes are TRBV20-1 and TRBJ1-4; the D gene is possibly TRBD1 (5 bases). V was shortened by 5 bases and J by 7 bases, with 14 bases between the two germline ends. The CDR3 is 13 residues long. Germline V gene lookup returns CDR1 DFQATT and CDR2 SNEGSKA (reference sequence). The CDR3, as DNA: TGCAGTGCTCTAAGGGGAAGGAGTGAAAAACTGTTTTTT. Its protein is CSALRGRSEKLFF.

This clonotype occurred many times. This chain uses TRBV18 with TRBJ2-7, with D hard to call. Germline assignment: CDR1 KGHSH and CDR2 LQKENI. V lost 4 bases and J 2 bases, leaving 12 bases between the germline ends. The CDR3 loop spans 14 amino acids. CDR3 region: CASSQDTYTYEQYF. The DNA for the CDR3 is TGTGCCAGCTCACAAGACACGTATACCTACGAGCAGTACTTC. Complete variable domain (other parts from reference TRBV18 and TRBJ2-7): NAGVMQNPRHLVRRRGQEARLRCSPMKGHSHVYWYRQLPEEGLKFMVYLQKENIIDESGMPKERFSAEFPKEGPSILRIQQVVRGDSAAYFCASSQDTYTYEQYFGPGTRLTVT.

This clonotype was counted ten times or more. The chain uses TRBV12-3 or TRBV12-4 and TRBJ1-2; perhaps TRBD1 as D (6 bases). The CDR3 is 16 residues long. The V end was cut by 1 base, the J end by 7 bases, with 19 bases between. The CDR3 DNA sequence: TGTGCCAGCAGTTTAGAGGGGGACACCCAGTTACGTGGCTACACCTTC. It specifies CASSLEGDTQLRGYTF.

This clonotype was seen repeatedly, ten times or more. A junction end diverges from the germline sequence, so it may reflect a read error. The chain combines TRBV23-1 with TRBJ2-7; D possibly corresponds to TRBD2 (6 bases). TRBV23-1 has ORF status, its function being uncertain. This CDR3 has 14 amino acids. CDR3: CASSLLGDSYEQYF. Here the CDR3 DNA reads TGTGCCAGCAGTCTGCTGGGGGACTCCTATGAACAGTACTTC.

This clonotype has a count of ten or more. V gene TRBV7-2 combines with J gene TRBJ1-5; D is undetermined. V lost 1 base, J lost 5 bases, and 6 bases lay in between. Germline CDR1 and CDR2: SGHTA and FQGNSA. The CDR3 covers 13 residues. In DNA form, the CDR3 reads TGTGCCAGCAGCTTAGACAGCTATCAGCCCCAGCATTTT. As protein: CASSLDSYQPQHF.

This clonotype was counted at least ten times. As DNA, the CDR3 is TGTGCCAGCTCACCAGGGGCGCCCCAAGAGACCCAGTACTTC. Translated, it gives CASSPGAPQETQYF. The rearrangement uses TRBV18 and TRBJ2-5; D perhaps matches TRBD1 (5 bases). Germline V gene lookup returns CDR1 KGHSH and CDR2 LQKENI. The CDR3 length is 14 residues. Trimming removed 2 bases from V and 1 base from J, with 8 bases in between.

This clonotype was counted many times. CDR3 sequence reads: CASSLRDRVDGYTF. In nucleotides, the CDR3 is TGTGCCAGCAGCCTCCGGGACAGGGTTGATGGCTACACCTTC. The chain carries TRBV12-3 or TRBV12-4 and TRBJ1-2; TRBD1 matches at 9 bases. V shed 6 bases and J 6 bases; nucleotides not matched to a gene: 8. CDR3 size: 14 residues.

This clonotype was seen many times. This chain links TRBV10-2 with TRBJ2-6; unclear D gene. The CDR3 has 13 amino acids. The V end lost 10 bases, the J end lost 2 bases, and 9 bases lay between the germline ends. CDR1 WSHSY and CDR2 SAAADI come from the germline V gene. In nucleotides, the CDR3 is TGCGCCACTTCGACGACTGGGGCCAACGTCCTGACTTTC. This sequence encodes CATSTTGANVLTF.

The sample holds a few counts of this clonotype. The rearrangement links TRBV29-1 to TRBJ1-2, with D maybe TRBD1 (6 bases). Trimming shortened V by 4 bases and J by 3 bases, and 9 bases separated the two germline ends. The germline gives CDR1 SQVTM, CDR2 ANQGSEA. The CDR3 is 12 residues long. CDR3: CSVVGGDYGYTF. For the CDR3, the DNA is TGCAGCGTTGTAGGGGGGGACTATGGCTACACCTTC.

This clonotype was seen ten or more times. J is TRBJ1-1 and V is TRBV7-9; possible D gene TRBD1, 6 bases. The ends were cut back, 5 bases at V and 1 base at J, with 11 bases in the middle. Germline CDR1 SEHNR, CDR2 FQNEAQ (reference sequence). CDR3 length: 14 residues. The CDR3 here is CASSPQGTNTEAFF. The CDR3 region has the DNA TGTGCCAGCAGCCCCCAGGGGACGAACACTGAAGCTTTCTTT.

This rearrangement joins TRBV9 to TRBJ1-1; 8 positions agree with TRBD1. The trim removed 4 bases at V and 1 base at J, leaving 12 bases unmatched. This CDR3 comprises 17 residues. Germline V gene lookup returns CDR1 SGDLS and CDR2 YYNGEE. The CDR3 sequence: CASSPDRGLTGNTEAFF. CDR3 in DNA: TGTGCCAGCAGCCCCGACAGGGGACTCACGGGGAACACTGAAGCTTTCTTT.

This clonotype was seen a few times. At one boundary the junction diverges from the germline segment, which might be a read error. This chain joins TRBV3-1 and TRBJ2-3; D is uncertain. This CDR3 spans 14 amino acids. Germline assignment: CDR1 LGHDT and CDR2 YNNKEL (reference sequence). CDR3 in amino acids: CASSHGRSPETQYF. In nucleotides, the CDR3 is TGTGCCAGCAGCCACGGACGCTCCCCAGAGACGCAGTATTTT.

This clonotype was picked up many times. The chain recombines TRBV7-8 with TRBJ1-1; D might be TRBD1 (6 bases). The CDR3 contains 13 residues. Germline CDR1 SGHVS, CDR2 FQNEAQ. V was shortened by 4 bases and J by 6 bases, with 12 bases between the two germline ends. The CDR3 here is CASSSSGEAEAFF. Written as DNA, the CDR3 is TGTGCCAGCAGCTCGTCAGGGGAGGCTGAAGCTTTCTTT.

This clonotype was observed at least ten times. J is TRBJ2-7 and V is TRBV11-2, with unresolved D. This CDR3 is built from 13 residues. Germline CDR1 SGHAT, CDR2 FQNNGV. V was pared by 1 base and J by 2 bases, with 6 bases between. As DNA, the CDR3 is TGTGCCAGCAGCTTAGTTCCGGCCTACGAGCAGTACTTC. This encodes CASSLVPAYEQYF.

This clonotype was picked up many times. The chain combines TRBV24-1 with TRBJ1-1, with 9 bases that match TRBD1. The CDR3 length is 13 residues. The V gene end was trimmed by 5 bases and the J gene end by 3 bases; junction bases not matched to a gene: 0. CDR1 and CDR2 from the germline V gene are KGHDR and SFDVKD. The CDR3 here is CATSGQGDTEAFF. The CDR3 DNA is TGTGCCACCAGTGGACAGGGGGACACTGAAGCTTTCTTT.

This clonotype was detected ten times or more. This chain joins TRBV2 and TRBJ1-2, with D possibly TRBD1 on 5 matching bases. V shed 0 bases and J shed 6 bases, with 17 bases lying between them. CDR3 length: 16 residues. Germline V gene sequence: CDR1 SNHLY, CDR2 FYNNEI. The CDR3 nucleotides are TGTGCCAGCAGTGAAGCGATGGGGCTTCGTGCTGATGGCTACACCTTC. Translated: CASSEAMGLRADGYTF.

This clonotype has a handful of counts. The rearrangement links TRBV6-1 to TRBJ2-3; 7 positions agree with TRBD2. The V and J ends lost 2 bases and 6 bases, in that order; junction bases with no gene match: 11. The CDR3 loop spans 16 amino acids. Per germline, CDR1 MNHNS and CDR2 SASEGT. CDR3 sequence: CASSEREATYGDTQYF. Written as DNA, the CDR3 is TGTGCCAGCAGTGAACGGGAGGCAACCTATGGCGATACGCAGTATTTT.

This clonotype was seen ten or more times. J is TRBJ2-1 and V is TRBV20-1, with 8 bases fitting TRBD2. The CDR3 consists of 14 residues. V dropped 1 base and J dropped 6; count of bases not matched to a gene: 5. Germline CDR1 is DFQATT and CDR2 is SNEGSKA (reference sequence). The CDR3 protein is CSARAGGSTNEQFF. The CDR3 region has the DNA TGCAGTGCTAGAGCGGGGGGGAGCACCAATGAGCAGTTCTTC.

This clonotype came up many times. The chain links TRBV5-6 to TRBJ1-2, with a weak D call TRBD1 (5 bases). There are 15 residues in the CDR3. CDR1 is SGHDT, CDR2 YYEEEE, per germline. With 1 base removed from V and 4 bases from J, the gap between germline ends came to 14 bases. Written as DNA, the CDR3 is TGTGCCAGCAGCTTGCGGGGCGGGGCTTCCTATGGCTACACCTTC. It is translated as CASSLRGGASYGYTF.

This clonotype was counted at least ten times. The CDR3 sequence: CASSESGRRGEQYF. Written as DNA, the CDR3 is TGCGCCAGCAGTGAGTCAGGTCGCAGGGGAGAGCAGTACTTC. This chain joins TRBV10-1 and TRBJ2-7; weak D call: TRBD1 (6 bases). Germline CDR1 reads WNHNN; CDR2 reads SYGVQD (reference sequence). V was pared by 0 bases and J by 7 bases, with 13 bases between. The CDR3 consists of 14 residues.

This clonotype was seen ten or more times. The chain combines TRBV5-6 with TRBJ2-1; 11 bases map to TRBD2. The J segment lost 10 bases and the V segment lost 5 bases, leaving 8 bases of the junction unmatched. CDR1 SGHDT and CDR2 YYEEEE come from the germline V gene. The CDR3 is 14 amino acids. CDR3 coding DNA: TGTGCCAGCAGGACTAGCGGGGCGCATCGGGAGCAGTTCTTC. Its protein is CASRTSGAHREQFF.

This clonotype was observed many times. The chain joins TRBV19 to TRBJ1-1, with 8 bases matching TRBD1. The germline V gene encodes CDR1 LNHDA and CDR2 SQIVND (reference sequence). The J segment lost 14 bases and the V segment lost 9 bases, leaving 20 bases of the junction unmatched. The CDR3 runs 14 residues. CDR3 nucleotide sequence: TGTGCCAGCAGCCCAGGGGGCGCGGGCACAGAAGTCTTCTTT. Encoded protein: CASSPGGAGTEVFF. Full variable domain (outside the CDR3, taken from reference TRBV19 and TRBJ1-1): DGGITQSPKYLFRKEGQNVTLSCEQNLNHDAMYWYRQDPGQGLRLIYYSQIVNDFQKGDIAEGYSVSREKKESFPLTVTSAQKNPTAFYLCASSPGGAGTEVFFGQGTRLTVV.

This clonotype has ten or more counts. V is TRBV4-1 and J is TRBJ2-1; D not resolved. Trimming cost V 0 bases and J 5 bases, with 23 bases left between them. Germline lookup yields CDR1 MGHRA and CDR2 YSYEKL. CDR3 length equals 19 residues. The CDR3 loop is CASSQDLLRNPAPHNEQFF. The CDR3 DNA reads TGCGCCAGCAGCCAAGATCTGCTACGTAATCCGGCCCCCCACAATGAGCAGTTCTTC.

In this sample, this clonotype turned up many times. The chain couples TRBV12-3 or TRBV12-4 to TRBJ1-5, with D maybe TRBD1 (5 bases). The length of the CDR3 is 13 residues. The ends were cut back, 6 bases at V and 4 bases at J, with 10 bases in the middle. CDR3 sequence (DNA): TGTGCCAGCAGATACGGGGGAAATCAGCCCCAGCATTTT. This encodes CASRYGGNQPQHF.

The chain couples TRBV20-1 to TRBJ1-1; a weak D match, TRBD1 (6 bases). CDR3 size: 13 residues. Germline lookup yields CDR1 DFQATT and CDR2 SNEGSKA (reference sequence). V gave up 5 bases and J gave up 0 bases, with 10 bases separating them. The CDR3 here is CSACGQLNTEAFF. The CDR3 DNA follows: TGCAGTGCTTGCGGACAGTTGAACACTGAAGCTTTCTTT.

The chain carries TRBV11-2 and TRBJ2-1; the match to TRBD2 covers 13 bases. CDR1 is SGHAT and CDR2 is FQNNGV in the germline V gene. The CDR3 spans 15 residues. V lost 6 bases, J lost 7 bases, and 6 bases stayed unmatched. CDR3 sequence reads: CASSPPGLAGNEQFF. The CDR3 coding sequence is TGTGCCAGCAGTCCGCCGGGACTAGCGGGAAATGAGCAGTTCTTC.

This clonotype was observed many times. The V and J genes are TRBV6-1 and TRBJ2-7, with no clear D. CDR1 is MNHNS, CDR2 SASEGT, per germline. V lost 9 bases and J 7 bases, leaving 13 bases between the germline ends. The CDR3 is 11 amino acids. Here the CDR3 reads CASAMLEEQYF. The CDR3 nucleotides are TGTGCCAGTGCCATGTTGGAGGAGCAGTACTTC.

Ten or more counts support this clonotype. The chain is built from TRBV5-4 and TRBJ2-1; 10 bases align to TRBD2. Germline values: CDR1 SGHNT, CDR2 YYREEE (reference sequence). The CDR3 is made up of 13 amino acids. J gave up 10 bases and V 5 bases, and 6 bases lay outside the gene matches. As DNA, the CDR3 is TGTGCCAGCAGTCCCGGGACTAGCGCCGAGCAGTTCTTC. As protein: CASSPGTSAEQFF.

This clonotype was detected only a few times. V gene TRBV7-3 combines with J gene TRBJ1-1; a possible D gene is TRBD1 (5 bases). This CDR3 has 15 amino acids. V dropped 2 bases and J dropped 4 bases, with 14 bases sitting between them. Per the germline V gene, CDR1 is SGHTA and CDR2 is FQGTGA. The CDR3 loop is CASSLGGGVGTEAFF. The CDR3, as DNA: TGTGCCAGCAGCTTAGGGGGGGGGGTTGGCACTGAAGCTTTCTTT.

This clonotype has ten or more counts. The chain recombines TRBV12-3 or TRBV12-4 with TRBJ1-6; 8 bases line up with TRBD1. This CDR3 spans 15 amino acids. The junction had 8 bases not matched to a gene; V was cut back by 4 bases and J by 9 bases. CDR3 sequence: CASSSRTGNGSPLHF. The CDR3 region has the DNA TGTGCCAGCAGTTCACGGACAGGGAATGGTTCACCCCTCCACTTT.

This clonotype has a handful of counts. The chain carries TRBV5-1 and TRBJ1-1; unclear D gene. Germline V lookup: CDR1 SGHRS, CDR2 YFSETQ. The CDR3 length is 13 residues. V was shortened by 4 bases and J by 3 bases, with 10 bases between the two germline ends. CDR3 in amino acids: CASSGRPHTEAFF. The CDR3 DNA sequence: TGCGCCAGCAGCGGCCGACCGCACACTGAAGCTTTCTTT.